This T cell receptor (beta chain) was captured by sequencing in a study of T cell responses to AZD1222 COVID-19 vaccine (dated by TCRdb to the early 2020s). Concerning the study at large: AZD1222 recipients given second doses at about 4 weeks or at about 12 weeks were pooled, since spike-specific TCR depth and breadth were not found to differ between the two schedules. TCR sequencing was performed for fewer than 250 trial participants, of whom about 200 were given two doses of AZD1222 and around 25 were given two doses of MenACWY control vaccine. Trial participants were enrolled into age subgroups of 18-55, 56-69 and 70-plus years, which contained 148, 28 and 57 TCR-sequenced participants, respectively. Study-wide findings and limitations: Vaccine-associated CD4 TCRs spanned the whole spike protein, with dominant responses in regions 160-218 and 743-854. Reportedly, close to half of the unique spike-specific TCRs recognized epitopes lying outside the regions that are mutated in the B.1.351 and B.1.1.7 variants. In the small 56-69-year group, the increase in depth fell short of significance, most likely because of low power. Spike-specific TCR breadth and depth rose significantly after two AZD1222 doses compared with day 0 and with MenACWY recipients. Participants were mostly white British, with more females than males. The authors suggested clonal diversity may have been underestimated. Because no day 14 peak-response samples were available, repertoires were characterized only after the peak T cell response. Only five to seven AZD1222 recipients were SARS-CoV-2 seropositive at baseline, limiting conclusions about previously exposed vaccinees.

This sample's time point label indicates: baseline before first vaccination. Samples from vaccinated people were obtained from the UK trials COV001 and COV002, which included a single-blind randomized controlled phase 2/3 trial of AZD1222 (ChAdOx1 nCoV-19) in healthy adults. For TCRbeta chain sequencing, PBMC samples were collected from trial participants at day 0 and at day 28 after the second dose. The CDR3 regions of human TCRbeta chains were analyzed by immunosequencing. The authors' pipeline ran thus. Repertoire TCRs were checked for matches against a reference library of SARS-CoV-2-specific TCRs that had been generated using the MIRA antigen-specificity platform. Breadth was defined as the fraction of unique TCRs that were SARS-CoV-2-associated, and depth was defined as the fraction of total T cells that were SARS-CoV-2-associated. Each spike-specific TCR was assigned to its reactive spike region and to a CD4 or CD8 class using the MIRA data. Log10-transformed breadth and depth values were compared by one-way ANOVA with Sidak's multiple comparisons tests. Sourced from immuneACCESS, this table was stored by TCRdb with only in-frame sequences that have V and J called. A share of the clones is absent; for the studies checked, an unresolved V gene accounts for under half, and the remainder has no known explanation. The V and J calls and clone size come from that table; D and trimming were worked out from the DNA. This sample gives 85,000 to 100,000 clones in total; approximately 80% of them show up just once. The biggest ten clones account for 20% to 25% of the sample.

The CDR3 holds 14 amino acids from the cysteine to the phenylalanine. Only the CDR3 DNA stays, 42 bases, in frame from base 1. V sheds 2 bases and J sheds 2 bases, leaving 9 bases between their ends. As encoded in the germline V gene, CDR1 is MDHEN while CDR2 is SYDVKM. With regard to this clone: Its binding antigen is unknown. No much larger clone is present one base from it, and per-base qualities are unavailable.

The input for sequencing was peripheral blood, taken on day 0 of AZD1222 vaccination. The chain couples TRBV28 to TRBJ1-1; confidence is insufficient to name the D gene. The receptor comes from an adult in good health. The CDR3 region: CASSLGGLNTEAFF. The DNA sequence follows: TGTGCCAGCAGTTTAGGTGGATTAAACACTGAAGCTTTCTTT.